A selection of T cell receptor beta chains follows, all from one sample in a study of TIL therapy for anti-PD-1-resistant metastatic lung cancer. The assay was immunoSEQ multiplex PCR, and TCRdb's table has in-frame clones only and misses some. The repertoire holds under 11,000 clones, with approximately 60% as singletons. Sequencing was performed on tumor tissue, taken at baseline. The receptors were gathered from a person aged 25-85 years with non-small cell lung cancer. The CDR3 runs from the conserved cysteine through the conserved F or W. A D gene is named only where the DNA matches it firmly. Size values are once, few and many counts, or a class for expanded clones, and some rows have none.

CDR3nt | CDR3aa | v_gene | abundance | j_gene | d_gene
TGCAGCGCTACCGGGACAGGTAAATACGAGCAGTACTTC | CSATGTGKYEQYF | TRBV29-1 | NA | TRBJ2-7 | TRBD1
TGTGCCTGGAGTCCTGAACCCTACGAGCAGTACTTC | CAWSPEPYEQYF | TRBV30 | NA | TRBJ2-7 | NA
TGTGCCAGCTCACCACAAGTTGGCGGGATACTTTACAATGAGCAGTTCTTC | CASSPQVGGILYNEQFF | TRBV18 | few | TRBJ2-1 | NA
TGTGCCAGCAGCCCACGACGGGACTTCTCTGGGGCCAACGTCCTGACTTTC | CASSPRRDFSGANVLTF | TRBV11-2 | few | TRBJ2-6 | NA
TGTGCCAGCAGCTCGACTAGCGGGGGCTCCAGGGAGACCCAGTACTTC | CASSSTSGGSRETQYF | TRBV7-9 | NA | TRBJ2-5 | TRBD2
TGTGCCAGCAGCTATGACAGCTCAACTAATGAAAAACTGTTTTTT | CASSYDSSTNEKLFF | TRBV11-2 | NA | TRBJ1-4 | NA
TGTGCCAGCAGTGATCGGCTAGCGGGGGAATCGGAGACCCAGTACTTC | CASSDRLAGESETQYF | TRBV28 | NA | TRBJ2-5 | TRBD2
TGCGCCAGCAGCTTGTTGGGACTAGCGGGAGAGGGTGAGCAGTTCTTC | CASSLLGLAGEGEQFF | TRBV5-1 | NA | TRBJ2-1 | TRBD2
TGTGCCAGTAGTGTCGTACTAAATCAGCCCCAGCATTTT | CASSVVLNQPQHF | TRBV19 | NA | TRBJ1-5 | NA
TGTGCCAGCAGTTACCCGGATGAAAAACTGTTTTTT | CASSYPDEKLFF | TRBV6-6 | NA | TRBJ1-4 | NA
TGTGCCTGGAGTGTAACTGAGTATGGCTACACCTTC | CAWSVTEYGYTF | TRBV30 | NA | TRBJ1-2 | NA
TGCGCCAGCAGCCTCCTACCTAGCGGGGACTCCTACGAGCAGTACTTC | CASSLLPSGDSYEQYF | TRBV5-1 | once | TRBJ2-7 | TRBD2
TGTGCCAGCAGTGAAGGATCCTACGAGCAGTACTTC | CASSEGSYEQYF | TRBV2 | few | TRBJ2-7 | NA
TGTGCCAGCAGGCAAGGGGGACAGTTCGGGGCTTCTCCTGAAGCTTTCTTT | CASRQGGQFGASPEAFF | TRBV28 | NA | TRBJ1-1 | TRBD1
TGTGCCAGCAGGTGGGACAGGAGTACCTACGAGCAGTACTTC | CASRWDRSTYEQYF | TRBV6-5 | NA | TRBJ2-7 | TRBD1
TGTGCCAGCACAAAATTCTCTGGGGCCAACGTCCTGACTTTC | CASTKFSGANVLTF | TRBV7-9 | NA | TRBJ2-6 | NA
TGTGCCAGCAGAGCCTTGGCGGAAGAGCAGTTCTTC | CASRALAEEQFF | TRBV6-6 | few | TRBJ2-1 | NA
TGTGCCTGGAGTGTACGGCCGAACACTGAAGCTTTCTTT | CAWSVRPNTEAFF | TRBV30 | few | TRBJ1-1 | NA
TGCGCCAGCCGGCCGACCTGGGCCGGGGAGCTGTTTTTT | CASRPTWAGELFF | TRBV5-1 | few | TRBJ2-2 | NA
TGTGCCAGCAGCTCACCGGGACACAATTACGAGCAGTACTTC | CASSSPGHNYEQYF | TRBV7-8 | NA | TRBJ2-7 | NA
TGTGCCAGCAGTGACTCGGTTCCTGAAGCTTTCTTT | CASSDSVPEAFF | TRBV6-4 | NA | TRBJ1-1 | NA
TGCAGCGTTGAGGGGCTGAGGACTAGCGGGGTCCAGAGCTCCTACGAGCAGTACTTC | CSVEGLRTSGVQSSYEQYF | TRBV29-1 | NA | TRBJ2-7 | TRBD2
TGTGCCAGCAGCGTAGCCAGAGCCACAGATACGCAGTATTTT | CASSVARATDTQYF | TRBV9 | NA | TRBJ2-3 | NA
TGTGCCAGCACCCGAGGACAGGCCTCCACTGAAGCTTTCTTT | CASTRGQASTEAFF | TRBV6-5 | NA | TRBJ1-1 | TRBD1
TGTGCCAGCAGCCTACAGGGGGCTGATAGGTACGAGCAGTACTTC | CASSLQGADRYEQYF | TRBV7-6 | NA | TRBJ2-7 | TRBD1
TGTGCCAGCAGTGCCGTAGGGAGCTACGAGCAGTACTTC | CASSAVGSYEQYF | TRBV25-1 | few | TRBJ2-7 | NA
TGTGCCAGCAGCTTGGGACTAGCGGGTTTTATGGCCACAGATACGCAGTATTTT | CASSLGLAGFMATDTQYF | TRBV5-5 | NA | TRBJ2-3 | TRBD2
TGTGCCAGCAGGTATCGAGAGACCCAGTACTTC | CASRYRETQYF | TRBV28 | NA | TRBJ2-5 | NA
TGTGCCAGCAGTCTGGACAGTGCCAGTTCACCCCTCCACTTT | CASSLDSASSPLHF | TRBV27 | NA | TRBJ1-6 | NA
TGTGCCAGCAGTCGGGGGGCTATTAACTATGGCTACACCTTC | CASSRGAINYGYTF | TRBV6-1 | NA | TRBJ1-2 | NA
TGTGCCAGCAATAAGGAGGTCACTGAAGCTTTCTTT | CASNKEVTEAFF | TRBV7-2 | NA | TRBJ1-1 | NA
TGTGCCAGCAGTTCCGGGCAGAACACTGAAGCTTTCTTT | CASSSGQNTEAFF | TRBV6-6 | NA | TRBJ1-1 | NA
TGTGCCTGGAGTTGGACAGGTAACTACGAGCAGTACTTC | CAWSWTGNYEQYF | TRBV30 | medium-sized | TRBJ2-7 | TRBD1
TGTGCCAGTAGGGAGACAGGCCATCATCAGCCCCAGCATTTT | CASRETGHHQPQHF | TRBV19 | NA | TRBJ1-5 | NA
TGTGCCAGCAGATCACAGGGAAACACCATATATTTT | CASRSQGNTIYF | TRBV6-6 | few | TRBJ1-3 | NA
TGCAGCGTTGGAAAAGAGACCCAGTACTTC | CSVGKETQYF | TRBV29-1 | once | TRBJ2-5 | NA
TGTGCCAGCAGCCCGGGACAGGGTCGAGGCTACACCTTC | CASSPGQGRGYTF | TRBV6-6 | NA | TRBJ1-2 | TRBD1
TGCGCCAGCAGGGCAACCAACACCCAACCTAGAGGTGGCTACACCTTC | CASRATNTQPRGGYTF | TRBV4-1 | few | TRBJ1-2 | NA
TGCGCCAGCAGCTCAAGTGCGGGGGGCAATGAAAAACTGTTTTTT | CASSSSAGGNEKLFF | TRBV5-1 | NA | TRBJ1-4 | NA
TGTGCCAGCAGCCCAGGGAAAGGCCAGCCCCAGCATTTT | CASSPGKGQPQHF | TRBV11-2 | NA | TRBJ1-5 | NA
TGTGCCAGCAGCCGCACTTCGACTAGTTTCAGTTCTGGGGCCAACGTCCTGACTTTC | CASSRTSTSFSSGANVLTF | TRBV11-2 | NA | TRBJ2-6 | NA
TGTGCCAGTAGTATGGTTGGCTTGAACACTGAAGCTTTCTTT | CASSMVGLNTEAFF | TRBV19 | NA | TRBJ1-1 | NA
TGTGCCAGCAGCTTAGGAGGCGGGGGGAACAATGAGCAGTTCTTC | CASSLGGGGNNEQFF | TRBV7-2 | few | TRBJ2-1 | TRBD2
TGTGCCAGCAGTTTTGGCCCAACTAATGAAAAACTGTTTTTT | CASSFGPTNEKLFF | TRBV6-6 | NA | TRBJ1-4 | NA
TGTGCCAGCAGTGGGACGCAAGGATTCGACAATGAGCAGTTCTTC | CASSGTQGFDNEQFF | TRBV2 | NA | TRBJ2-1 | NA
TGTGCCAGCAGATGGGGTCGCGATCAGCCCCAGCATTTT | CASRWGRDQPQHF | TRBV6-5 | few | TRBJ1-5 | NA
TGTGCCAGCAGTGTGATTCTTTCGAGTAATTCACCCCTCCACTTT | CASSVILSSNSPLHF | TRBV6-1 | medium-sized | TRBJ1-6 | NA
TGTGCCAGCAGCTCGCGTACTAGCGGGGGGGCAATAGGGATTCAGTACTTC | CASSSRTSGGAIGIQYF | TRBV7-8 | few | TRBJ2-4 | TRBD2
TGTGCCAGCAGCAAAGATTTGGGGACTAGCAGGGAGACCCAGTACTTC | CASSKDLGTSRETQYF | TRBV4-2 | NA | TRBJ2-5 | TRBD2
TGTGCCAGCAGTGTTGGTACAGGGTTAGGCTACACCTTC | CASSVGTGLGYTF | TRBV2 | NA | TRBJ1-2 | NA
TGTGCCAGCAGCCCCGACCTCGCGAATTCGGCCCTCCACTTT | CASSPDLANSALHF | TRBV27 | NA | TRBJ1-6 | NA
TGCGCCAGCAGCCCCGAACCGGGACAGAGTAACCCCCAGCATTTT | CASSPEPGQSNPQHF | TRBV4-1 | NA | TRBJ1-5 | TRBD1
TGTGCCAGCACTTGGACAGGAGAGACCCAGTACTTC | CASTWTGETQYF | TRBV11-3 | once | TRBJ2-5 | TRBD1
TGTGCCAGCAGCTCGACGACAGGGACCGCTATAGAGCAGTACTTC | CASSSTTGTAIEQYF | TRBV11-2 | NA | TRBJ2-7 | TRBD1